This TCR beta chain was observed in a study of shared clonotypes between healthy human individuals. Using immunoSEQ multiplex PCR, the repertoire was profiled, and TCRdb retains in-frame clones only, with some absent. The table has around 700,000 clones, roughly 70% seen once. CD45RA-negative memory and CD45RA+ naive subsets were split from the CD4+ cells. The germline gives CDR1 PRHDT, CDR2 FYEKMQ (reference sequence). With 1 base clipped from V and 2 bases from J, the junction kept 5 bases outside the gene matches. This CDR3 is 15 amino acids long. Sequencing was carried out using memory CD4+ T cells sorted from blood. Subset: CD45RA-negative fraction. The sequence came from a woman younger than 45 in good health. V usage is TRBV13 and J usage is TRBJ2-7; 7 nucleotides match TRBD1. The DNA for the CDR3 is TGTGCCAGCAGCTTAGCACAGGGGAAGACCTACGAGCAGTACTTC. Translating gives CASSLAQGKTYEQYF.